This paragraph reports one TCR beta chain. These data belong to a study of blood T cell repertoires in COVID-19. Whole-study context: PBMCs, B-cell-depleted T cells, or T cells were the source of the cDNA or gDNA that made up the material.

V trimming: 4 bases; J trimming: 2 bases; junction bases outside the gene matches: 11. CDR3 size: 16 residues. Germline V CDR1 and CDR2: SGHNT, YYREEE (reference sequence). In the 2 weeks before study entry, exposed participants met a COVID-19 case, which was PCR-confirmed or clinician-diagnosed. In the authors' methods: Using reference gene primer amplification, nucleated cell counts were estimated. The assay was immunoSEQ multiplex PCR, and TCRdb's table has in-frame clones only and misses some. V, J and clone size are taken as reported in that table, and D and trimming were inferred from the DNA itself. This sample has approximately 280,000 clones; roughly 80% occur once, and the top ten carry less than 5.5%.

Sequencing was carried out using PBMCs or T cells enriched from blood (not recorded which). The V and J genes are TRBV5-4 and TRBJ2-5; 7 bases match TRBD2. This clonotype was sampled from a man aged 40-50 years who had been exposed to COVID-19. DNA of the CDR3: TGTGCCAGCAGCAGCCCGGGAGGACCACGACAAGAGACCCAGTACTTC. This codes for CASSSPGGPRQETQYF. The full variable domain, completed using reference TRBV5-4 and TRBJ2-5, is ETGVTQSPTHLIKTRGQQVTLRCSSQSGHNTVSWYQQALGQGPQFIFQYYREEENGRGNFPPRFSGLQFPNYSSELNVNALELDDSALYLCASSSPGGPRQETQYFGPGTRLLVL.